This record concerns one T cell receptor beta chain sequence. As yet, its antigen is unknown. Germline V gene lookup returns CDR1 SGHKS and CDR2 YYEKEE (reference sequence). This CDR3 spans 13 amino acids. V was trimmed by 7 bases and J by 2 bases, leaving 7 bases between them. The protocol was immunoSEQ multiplex PCR, while the TCRdb copy is restricted to in-frame clones and leaves out a portion. The sample contains under 8,500 clones, approximately 79% of which appear only once. The sample originates from a study of immune evolution from preneoplasia to lung adenocarcinoma. Findings and limits, study-wide: Top clone frequencies peaked in normal lung, apparently declining through invasive adenocarcinoma.

The clonotype comes from a person aged 50 or older with lung adenocarcinoma. This chain joins TRBV5-5 and TRBJ2-6; D ambiguous. The sample was FFPE minimally invasive lung adenocarcinoma tissue. The CDR3 reads CASGKAGANVLTF. In DNA, the CDR3 is TGTGCCAGCGGTAAGGCTGGGGCCAACGTCCTGACTTTC.